Given below is one T cell receptor (beta chain) in context. This sample was included in a study of OX40 agonist ivuxolimab in advanced cancers. Study at large: The dose-escalation cohort had hepatocellular carcinoma, melanoma, renal cell or head and neck cancer. Participants could have had prior anti-PD-1, anti-PD-L1 or anti-CTLA-4 therapy, and around 43% had some.

The assay was immunoSEQ multiplex PCR, and TCRdb's table has in-frame clones only and misses some. The sample carries about 110,000 clones, approximately 90% recorded once. The CDR3 contains 16 residues. V was cut by 0 bases and J by 2 bases, with 13 bases left in between. Germline V gene lookup returns CDR1 ENHRY and CDR2 SYGVKD. This TCR derives from an adult with an advanced solid tumor such as melanoma, head and neck, liver or kidney cancer. The chain recombines TRBV10-3 with TRBJ2-5; D possibly corresponds to TRBD2 (5 bases). This material consisted of CD4+ or CD8+ T cells sorted from blood, taken in a trial of the OX40 agonist ivuxolimab. This CDR3 is CAISESVAPGQETQYF. The CDR3 nucleotides are TGTGCCATCAGTGAGTCGGTGGCGCCGGGGCAAGAGACCCAGTACTTC.